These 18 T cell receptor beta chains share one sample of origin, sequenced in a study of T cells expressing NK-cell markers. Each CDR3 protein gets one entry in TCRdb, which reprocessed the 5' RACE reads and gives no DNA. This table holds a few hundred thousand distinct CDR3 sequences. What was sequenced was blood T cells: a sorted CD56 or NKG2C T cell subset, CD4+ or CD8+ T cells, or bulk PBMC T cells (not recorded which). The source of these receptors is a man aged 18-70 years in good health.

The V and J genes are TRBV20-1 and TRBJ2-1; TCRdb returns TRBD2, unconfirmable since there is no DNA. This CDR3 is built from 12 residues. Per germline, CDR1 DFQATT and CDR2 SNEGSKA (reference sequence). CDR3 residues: CSGTSGGPEQFF.

The CDR3 here is CATARRGNTEAFF. The chain employs TRBV15 and TRBJ1-1; TCRdb calls TRBD1, which cannot be checked without DNA. This CDR3 comprises 13 residues. The V gene's germline CDR1 is LNHNV and CDR2 YYDKDF (reference sequence).

The CDR3 loop reads CASSQGQGQGPGELFF. The chain is built from TRBV6-1 and TRBJ2-2; TCRdb returns TRBD1, unconfirmable since there is no DNA. The CDR3 is 16 residues long. CDR1 is MNHNS, CDR2 SASEGT, per germline.

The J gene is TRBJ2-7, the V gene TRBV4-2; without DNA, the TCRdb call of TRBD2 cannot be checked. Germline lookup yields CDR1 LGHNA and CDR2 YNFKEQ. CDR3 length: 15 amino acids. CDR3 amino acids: CASSQGLAAPYEQYF.

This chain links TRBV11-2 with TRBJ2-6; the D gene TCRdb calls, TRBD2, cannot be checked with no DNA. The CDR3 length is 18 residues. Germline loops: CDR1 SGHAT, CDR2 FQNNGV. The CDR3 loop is CASSLRAGGDSGANVLTF.

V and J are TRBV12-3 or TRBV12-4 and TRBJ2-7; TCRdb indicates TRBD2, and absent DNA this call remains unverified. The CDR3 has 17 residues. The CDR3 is CASSRIAGGLVSHEQYF.

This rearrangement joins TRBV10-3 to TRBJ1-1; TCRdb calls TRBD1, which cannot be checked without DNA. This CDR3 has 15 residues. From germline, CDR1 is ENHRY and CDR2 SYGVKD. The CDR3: CAISESGQGVTEAFF.

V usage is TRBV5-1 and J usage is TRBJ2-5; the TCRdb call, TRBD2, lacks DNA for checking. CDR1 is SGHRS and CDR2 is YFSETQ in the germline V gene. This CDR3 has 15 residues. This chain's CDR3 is CASKEIAGVQETQYF.

CDR3 sequence reads: CASSPSGGGQFEQFF. The gene calls are TRBV7-9 and TRBJ2-1; TCRdb returns TRBD2, unconfirmable since there is no DNA. The CDR3 contains 15 residues. CDR1 is SEHNR and CDR2 is FQNEAQ in the germline V gene (reference sequence).

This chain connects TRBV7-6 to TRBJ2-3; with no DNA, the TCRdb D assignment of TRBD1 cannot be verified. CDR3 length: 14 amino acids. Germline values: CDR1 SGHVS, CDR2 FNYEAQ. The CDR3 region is CASSLAPGEDTQYF. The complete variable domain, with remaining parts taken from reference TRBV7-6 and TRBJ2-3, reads GAGVSQSPRYKVTKRGQDVALRCDPISGHVSLYWYRQALGQGPEFLTYFNYEAQQDKSGLPNDRFSAERPEGSISTLTIQRTEQRDSAMYRCASSLAPGEDTQYFGPGTRLTVL.

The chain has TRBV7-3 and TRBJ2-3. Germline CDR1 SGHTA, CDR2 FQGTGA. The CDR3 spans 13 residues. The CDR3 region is CASSFSHWDTQYF.

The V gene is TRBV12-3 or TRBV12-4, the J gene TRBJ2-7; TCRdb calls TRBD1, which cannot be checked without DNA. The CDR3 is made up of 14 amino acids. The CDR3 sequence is CASRVGTGTYEQYF.

CDR3 protein: CASRPGQGAVGTEAFF. The V call is TRBV6-1, the J call TRBJ1-1; the D call from TCRdb, TRBD1, cannot be confirmed without DNA. CDR3 length equals 16 residues. Germline CDR1 reads MNHNS; CDR2 reads SASEGT.

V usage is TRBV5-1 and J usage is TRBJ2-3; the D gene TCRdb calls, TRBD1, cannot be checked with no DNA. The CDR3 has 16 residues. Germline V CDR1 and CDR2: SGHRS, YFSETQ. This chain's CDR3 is CASSPGQGTPTDTQYF.

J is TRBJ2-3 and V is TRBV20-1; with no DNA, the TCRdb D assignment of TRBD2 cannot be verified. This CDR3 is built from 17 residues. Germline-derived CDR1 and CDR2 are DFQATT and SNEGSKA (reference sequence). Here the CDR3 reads CSARAPGLPLRADTQYF.

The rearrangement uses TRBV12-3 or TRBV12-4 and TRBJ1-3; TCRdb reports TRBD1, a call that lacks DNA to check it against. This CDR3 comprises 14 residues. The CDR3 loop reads CASGGQGVGTTIYF.

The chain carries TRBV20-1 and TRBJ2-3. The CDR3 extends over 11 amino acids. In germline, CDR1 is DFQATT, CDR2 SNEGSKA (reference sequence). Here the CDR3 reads CSARGAYTQYF.

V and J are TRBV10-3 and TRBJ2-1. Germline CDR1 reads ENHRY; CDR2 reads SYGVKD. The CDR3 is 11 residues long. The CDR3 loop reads CAISDLRRQFF.